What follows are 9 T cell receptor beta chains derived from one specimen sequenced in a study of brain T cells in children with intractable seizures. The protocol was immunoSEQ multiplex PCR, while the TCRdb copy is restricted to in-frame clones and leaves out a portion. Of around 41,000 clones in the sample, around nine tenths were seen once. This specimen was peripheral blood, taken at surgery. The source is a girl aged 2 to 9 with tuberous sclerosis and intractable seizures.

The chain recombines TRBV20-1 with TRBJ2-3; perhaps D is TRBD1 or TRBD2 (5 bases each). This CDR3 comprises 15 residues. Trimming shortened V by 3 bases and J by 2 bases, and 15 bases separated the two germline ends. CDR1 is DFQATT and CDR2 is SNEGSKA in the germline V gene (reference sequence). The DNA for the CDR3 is TGCAGTGCTAGTGAAACGAGGGGATTCACAGATACGCAGTATTTT. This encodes CSASETRGFTDTQYF.

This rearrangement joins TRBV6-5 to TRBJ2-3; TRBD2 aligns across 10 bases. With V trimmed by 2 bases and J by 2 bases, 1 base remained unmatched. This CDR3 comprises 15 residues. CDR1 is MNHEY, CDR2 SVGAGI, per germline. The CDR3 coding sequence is TGTGCCAGCAGTTACGGGACTAGCGACACAGATACGCAGTATTTT. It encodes CASSYGTSDTDTQYF.

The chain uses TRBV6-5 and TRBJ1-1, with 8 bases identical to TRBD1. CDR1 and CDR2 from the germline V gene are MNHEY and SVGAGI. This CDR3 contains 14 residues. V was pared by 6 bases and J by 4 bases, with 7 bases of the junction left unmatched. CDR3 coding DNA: TGTGCCAGCAGGGGGGGACAGGCTTTCACTGAAGCTTTCTTT. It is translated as CASRGGQAFTEAFF.

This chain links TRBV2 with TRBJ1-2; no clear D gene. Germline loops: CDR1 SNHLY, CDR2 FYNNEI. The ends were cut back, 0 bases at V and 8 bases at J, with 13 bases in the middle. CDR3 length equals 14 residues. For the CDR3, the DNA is TGTGCCAGCAGTGAAGCTGCTGGGTACGGAGGCTACACCTTC. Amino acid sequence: CASSEAAGYGGYTF. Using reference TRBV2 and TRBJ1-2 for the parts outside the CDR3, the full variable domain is EPEVTQTPSHQVTQMGQEVILRCVPISNHLYFYWYRQILGQKVEFLVSFYNNEISEKSEIFDDQFSVERPDGSNFTLKIRSTKLEDSAMYFCASSEAAGYGGYTFGSGTRLTVV.

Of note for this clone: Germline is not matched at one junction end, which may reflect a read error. The CDR3 nucleotides are TGTGCTAGCAGCCCCGGACAATCCGTTGGGGAGACCCAGTACTTC. Its protein product is CASSPGQSVGETQYF. This chain links TRBV7-7 with TRBJ2-5; a possible D gene is TRBD1 (5 bases). This CDR3 has 15 residues. Germline CDR1 SSHAT, CDR2 FNYEAQ (reference sequence). Looking up the rest from reference TRBV7-7 and TRBJ2-5 gives the full variable domain: GAGVSQSPRYKVTKRGQDVTLRCDPISSHATLYWYQQALGQGPEFLTYFNYEAQPDKSGLPSDRFSAERPEGSISTLTIQRTEQRDSAMYRCASSPGQSVGETQYFGPGTRLLVL.

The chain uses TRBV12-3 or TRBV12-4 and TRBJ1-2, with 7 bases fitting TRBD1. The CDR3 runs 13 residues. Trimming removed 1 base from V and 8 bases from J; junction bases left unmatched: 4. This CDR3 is CASSLEGAFGYTF. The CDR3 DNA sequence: TGTGCCAGCAGTTTAGAGGGGGCGTTCGGCTACACCTTC.

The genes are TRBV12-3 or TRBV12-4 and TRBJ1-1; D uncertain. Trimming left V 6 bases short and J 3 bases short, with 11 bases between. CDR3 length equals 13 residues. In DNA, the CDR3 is TGTGCCAGCAGCCCAGTCCGGGACACTGAAGCTTTCTTT. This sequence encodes CASSPVRDTEAFF.

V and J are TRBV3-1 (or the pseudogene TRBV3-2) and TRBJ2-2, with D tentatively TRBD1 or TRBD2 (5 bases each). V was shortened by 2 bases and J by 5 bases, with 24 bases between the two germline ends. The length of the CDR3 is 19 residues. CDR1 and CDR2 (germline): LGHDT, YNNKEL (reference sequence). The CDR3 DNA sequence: TGTGCCAGCAGCCAACCTAGAACGGACGTGAGATGGGGGACCGGGGAGCTGTTTTTT. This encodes CASSQPRTDVRWGTGELFF.

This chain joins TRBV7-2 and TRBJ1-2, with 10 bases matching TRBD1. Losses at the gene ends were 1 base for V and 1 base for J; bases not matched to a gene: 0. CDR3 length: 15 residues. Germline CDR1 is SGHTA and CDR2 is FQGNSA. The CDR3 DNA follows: TGTGCCAGCAGCTTAGGGGACAGGGGTAACTATGGCTACACCTTC. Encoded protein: CASSLGDRGNYGYTF.